The clone carrying this T cell receptor beta chain was recorded only once. Its antigen is unknown. It was RNA transcripts that yielded the amplified TCR beta CDR3 regions. HTBI primers were employed in a first-round RT-PCR of the TCR CDR3. Via MiXCR, TCRdb re-called the multiplex PCR reads, giving one row per CDR3 protein. This repertoire shows around 340,000 distinct CDR3 sequences, around a sixth found once; its top ten account for 33%. The CDR3 spans 15 residues. The germline CDR1 and CDR2 sequences are MNHEY and SMNVEV (reference sequence). V lost 4 bases and J lost 9; bases outside the gene matches: 12. The data were taken from a study of T cells in Graves' hyperthyroidism and ophthalmopathy. No ophthalmopathy progression within 18 months constituted stable Graves' hyperthyroidism. Every diagnosis used clinical symptoms, serum thyroxine and TRAb, thyroid ultrasound and orbital computed tomography.

The study, taken as a whole, reports: Most thyroid-expanded clonotypes above 0.001 were also found in blood. Stable hyperthyroidism was separated from ophthalmopathy by a model based on 13 V-J features.

The chain is built from TRBV27 and TRBJ2-3, with 8 bases fitting TRBD2. The sequenced material came from blood. The receptor comes from a man aged 25 to 45 with Graves' hyperthyroidism. This CDR3 reads CASSSPGGLGRTQYF. The CDR3 nucleotides are TGTGCCAGCAGTTCCCCGGGGGGGCTGGGTCGGACGCAGTATTTT.